This section outlines one T cell receptor (beta chain) sequence together with its context. Its antigen is not known. TCRdb itself ran the reads through MiXCR, one entry per CDR3 protein. Of 640,000 or so distinct CDR3 sequences listed, roughly 33% are singletons. This record belongs to a study of T cell repertoires in cytomegalovirus infection. The wider study: Peptides in the study included HLA-C-restricted and HLA-B-restricted CMV epitopes.

Study outcomes and limitations: HLA-C-restricted CMV-specific TCR beta clonotypes prevailed in the ex vivo response.

The TCR sequence derives from a human donor in good health (CMV status not recorded). Some clones in this sample may be carry-over from other donors' samples. The source was cultured PBMCs, collected from culture after CMV antigen stimulation.

The CDR3 loop is CASSFVGEGNEQFF. CDR3 nucleotide sequence: TGTGCCAGCAGCTTTGTGGGAGAGGGCAATGAGCAGTTCTTC. The chain is built from TRBV11-2 and TRBJ2-1; D perhaps matches TRBD2 (5 bases). V lost 3 bases to trimming and J lost 6 bases, with 12 bases between them. The CDR3 is made up of 14 amino acids. CDR1 is SGHAT, CDR2 FQNNGV, per germline. Looking up the rest from reference TRBV11-2 and TRBJ2-1 gives the full variable domain: EAGVAQSPRYKIIEKRQSVAFWCNPISGHATLYWYQQILGQGPKLLIQFQNNGVVDDSQLPKDRFSAERLKGVDSTLKIQPAKLEDSAVYLCASSFVGEGNEQFFGPGTRLTVL.